The 9 T cell receptor beta chains below were found in one sample sequenced in a study of cytomegalovirus exposure and HLA in healthy donors. The PCR was carried out with 60 Vbeta primers and 13 Jbeta primers. Data came from immunoSEQ multiplex PCR; TCRdb stores just in-frame clones and leaves some out. The sample holds about 180,000 clones; about four fifths are singletons and the top ten take approximately 2%. The sequenced sample was PBMCs. These receptors were collected from a woman aged 25 to 39 in good health and CMV-seronegative.

The J gene is TRBJ1-4, the V gene TRBV14; D unclear. Germline V gene sequence: CDR1 SGHDN, CDR2 FVKESK. Trimming shortened V by 1 base and J by 5 bases, and 17 bases separated the two germline ends. The length of the CDR3 is 17 residues. The CDR3 reads CASSQVVRTGWNEKLFF. The DNA of the CDR3 is TGTGCCAGCAGCCAAGTCGTTCGAACCGGGTGGAATGAAAAACTGTTTTTT.

This chain uses TRBV5-1 with TRBJ1-1; perhaps TRBD1 as D (5 bases). Germline loops: CDR1 SGHRS, CDR2 YFSETQ. This CDR3 has 15 residues. V was clipped by 3 bases and J by 4 bases, with 16 bases between them. CDR3 residues: CASSSGGRDGTEAFF. For the CDR3, the DNA is TGCGCCAGCAGCTCCGGTGGCAGGGATGGCACTGAAGCTTTCTTT. The variable domain in full, with the rest retrieved from reference TRBV5-1 and TRBJ1-1, is KAGVTQTPRYLIKTRGQQVTLSCSPISGHRSVSWYQQTPGQGLQFLFEYFSETQRNKGNFPGRFSGRQFSNSRSEMNVSTLELGDSALYLCASSSGGRDGTEAFFGQGTRLTVV.

CDR3 coding DNA: TGTGCCAGTAGTCTACTACTGGGGGGAGGGCAGCCCCAGCATTTT. Residues: CASSLLLGGGQPQHF. This sequence joins TRBV19 and TRBJ1-5, with a weak D call TRBD1 (5 bases). Germline V CDR1 and CDR2: LNHDA, SQIVND (reference sequence). Trimming left V 5 bases short and J 7 bases short, with 18 bases between. The CDR3 covers 15 residues.

In its sample, this clone was seen once. The CDR3 here is CASGYPDRAETEAFF. The CDR3 nucleotides are TGTGCTAGTGGCTACCCTGACAGGGCGGAGACTGAAGCTTTCTTT. The V and J genes are TRBV12-5 and TRBJ1-1, with TRBD1 matching 7 bases. CDR1 is LGHNT and CDR2 is FRNRAP in the germline V gene. The CDR3 is made up of 15 amino acids. Germline trimming cut 6 bases from V and 5 bases from J; bases unmatched to any gene: 12. Combining the CDR3 with reference TRBV12-5 and TRBJ1-1 gives the whole variable domain DARVTQTPRHKVTEMGQEVTMRCQPILGHNTVFWYRQTMMQGLELLAYFRNRAPLDDSGMPKDRFSAEMPDATLATLKIQPSEPRDSAVYFCASGYPDRAETEAFFGQGTRLTVV.

On this clone itself: At the DNA level, this CDR3 is encoded by other sequences in the same sample as well. The gene calls are TRBV5-1 and TRBJ2-2; 8 nucleotides align to TRBD2. The ends lost 2 bases at V and 2 bases at J; junction bases unmatched: 2. This CDR3 contains 15 residues. The V gene's germline CDR1 is SGHRS and CDR2 YFSETQ. The chain's CDR3 is CASSLGLANTGELFF. The CDR3 DNA reads as TGCGCCAGCAGCTTAGGACTAGCTAACACCGGGGAGCTGTTTTTT.

V usage is TRBV6-5 and J usage is TRBJ2-5; 8 bases align to TRBD1. Germline V CDR1 and CDR2: MNHEY, SVGAGI. After removal of 4 bases from V and 2 bases from J, the junction contained 6 bases not matched to a gene. The CDR3 contains 15 residues. As DNA, the CDR3 is TGTGCCAGCAGTTCCGACAGGGGCGGACAAGAGACCCAGTACTTC. Its translation is CASSSDRGGQETQYF.

The chain employs TRBV25-1 and TRBJ2-5; TRBD1 agrees at 8 bases. V dropped 3 bases and J dropped 5; count of bases not matched to a gene: 8. The CDR3 spans 15 residues. Germline V gene sequence: CDR1 MGHDK, CDR2 SYGVNS. The CDR3 loop reads CASSDPTGAGETQYF. In nucleotides, the CDR3 is TGTGCCAGCAGTGATCCGACAGGGGCCGGGGAGACCCAGTACTTC.

This clone occurred once. The chain recombines TRBV30 with TRBJ1-4, with a tentative D call TRBD1 (5 bases). Per the germline V gene, CDR1 is GTSNPN and CDR2 is SVGIG (reference sequence). The V gene lost 0 bases and the J gene lost 7 bases, with 9 bases spanning the gap. The CDR3 runs to 13 residues. The CDR3 is CAWSVRRAEKLFF. CDR3 DNA sequence: TGTGCCTGGAGTGTACGCAGGGCTGAAAAACTGTTTTTT.

The chain couples TRBV30 to TRBJ1-1; 8 bases are shared with TRBD1. Trimming cost V 3 bases and J 8 bases; bases outside gene matches: 5. Germline V lookup: CDR1 GTSNPN, CDR2 SVGIG (reference sequence). The CDR3 totals 12 residues. In DNA, the CDR3 is TGTGCCTGGAGCCAGGGGGCCCTGGAAGCTTTCTTT. It encodes CAWSQGALEAFF. The full variable domain, in which reference TRBV30 and TRBJ1-1 provide the parts outside the CDR3, is SQTIHQWPATLVQPVGSPLSLECTVEGTSNPNLYWYRQAAGRGLQLLFYSVGIGQISSEVPQNLSASRPQDRQFILSSKKLLLSDSGFYLCAWSQGALEAFFGQGTRLTVV.